This T cell receptor (beta chain) emerged from a study of OX40 agonist ivuxolimab in advanced cancers. Study overall: Each patient was given ivuxolimab into a vein every 2 weeks, at 0.01 to 10 mg/kg. Partial response was recorded in three patients: one hepatocellular carcinoma and two cutaneous melanoma cases.

Libraries were prepared by immunoSEQ multiplex PCR; TCRdb keeps only in-frame clonotypes and omits some of them. This sample carries under 20,000 clones, approximately 87% of them seen once, and the ten largest clones take about 16%. The input for sequencing was CD4+ or CD8+ T cells sorted from blood, taken in a trial of the OX40 agonist ivuxolimab. This sequence was found in an adult with an advanced solid tumor such as melanoma, head and neck, liver or kidney cancer.

CDR3 in amino acids: CASSLGEGHQPQHF. Here the CDR3 DNA reads TGTGCCAGCAGCTTGGGGGAAGGGCATCAGCCCCAGCATTTT. The chain carries TRBV7-2 and TRBJ1-5, with D perhaps TRBD1 (5 bases). Germline loops: CDR1 SGHTA, CDR2 FQGNSA. This CDR3 is built from 14 residues. Trimming pared 3 bases from V and 5 bases from J, leaving 11 bases between.